Listed here are 26 T cell receptor beta chains from one sample, sequenced in a study of blood T cell repertoires in COVID-19. Clones were read by immunoSEQ multiplex PCR, and TCRdb kept only the in-frame ones, dropping some. The sample has about 250,000 clones, 70% to 90% seen once. The sample consisted of peripheral blood. The receptors here all came from a man aged 18 to 29 with active or convalescent COVID-19.

This chain connects TRBV2 to TRBJ2-7, with D possibly matching TRBD1 (5 bases). Germline CDR1 reads SNHLY; CDR2 reads FYNNEI. The CDR3 is made up of 11 amino acids. V was shortened by 7 bases and J by 5 bases, with 9 bases between the two germline ends. In DNA form, the CDR3 reads TGTGCCAGCACCTGGGGCGACGAGCAGTACTTC. Residues: CASTWGDEQYF.

The CDR3 sequence is CASSRYEGTGELFF. CDR3 DNA sequence: TGTGCCAGCAGCCGGTATGAGGGCACCGGGGAGCTGTTTTTT. This chain connects TRBV3-1 (or the pseudogene TRBV3-2) to TRBJ2-2; TRBD2 is a possible D gene (5 bases). Germline values: CDR1 LGHDT, CDR2 YNNKEL (reference sequence). This CDR3 region has 14 residues. V was trimmed by 4 bases and J by 4 bases, leaving 10 bases between them.

The gene calls are TRBV29-1 and TRBJ2-1, with 15 bases that match TRBD2. Germline trimming cut 8 bases from V and 0 bases from J; bases unmatched to any gene: 2. This CDR3 comprises 15 residues. Germline V lookup: CDR1 SQVTM, CDR2 ANQGSEA. CDR3 protein: CSTGLAGGSYNEQFF. The CDR3 coding sequence is TGCAGCACGGGACTAGCGGGAGGCTCCTACAATGAGCAGTTCTTC.

This clone was seen more than once but under ten times. This chain joins TRBV5-5 and TRBJ1-6, with TRBD1 identical over 7 bases. V lost 0 bases and J lost 8; bases outside the gene matches: 5. Germline V lookup: CDR1 SGHKS, CDR2 YYEKEE (reference sequence). The CDR3 is made up of 15 amino acids. The CDR3 nucleotides are TGTGCCAGCAGCTTGGAAGGGACAGATTATTCACCCCTCCACTTT. As protein: CASSLEGTDYSPLHF.

This clone was detected a few times. V gene TRBV15 combines with J gene TRBJ2-3; D remains ambiguous. CDR1 and CDR2 (germline): LNHNV, YYDKDF (reference sequence). V gave up 3 bases and J gave up 4 bases, with 17 bases separating them. This CDR3 has 16 residues. CDR3: CATSRPLGASSDTQYF. The CDR3 coding sequence is TGTGCCACCAGCAGGCCCTTAGGAGCCTCGTCAGATACGCAGTATTTT.

The rearrangement links TRBV6-6 to TRBJ2-5; 7 positions agree with TRBD1. Germline assignment: CDR1 MNHNY and CDR2 SVGAGI (reference sequence). CDR3 length: 14 amino acids. The J segment lost 5 bases and the V segment lost 6 bases, leaving 9 bases of the junction unmatched. CDR3 region: CASSSDRAWETQYF. Here the CDR3 DNA reads TGTGCCAGCAGCTCCGACAGGGCGTGGGAGACCCAGTACTTC.

The chain recombines TRBV6-5 with TRBJ2-1; D unclear. CDR3 length: 12 residues. CDR1 and CDR2 (germline): MNHEY, SVGAGI. V was pared by 5 bases and J by 6 bases, with 8 bases between. The CDR3 spells CASSPPSNEQFF. CDR3 nucleotide sequence: TGTGCCAGCAGTCCCCCTAGCAATGAGCAGTTCTTC.

The CDR3 region has the DNA TGTGCCAGCAGTTTAAAGACAGGTGCTGAAGCTTTCTTT. It yields the protein CASSLKTGAEAFF. V is TRBV12-3 or TRBV12-4 and J is TRBJ1-1, with D possibly matching TRBD1 (6 bases). The CDR3 sequence is 13 residues long. The V and J ends lost 2 bases and 6 bases respectively, with 10 bases between them.

The chain links TRBV11-2 to TRBJ1-4, with D tentatively TRBD1 (5 bases). V gave up 5 bases and J gave up 8 bases, with 15 bases separating them. This CDR3 comprises 14 residues. Germline V lookup: CDR1 SGHAT, CDR2 FQNNGV. CDR3 loop: CASSAAGRGEKLFF. Here the CDR3 DNA reads TGTGCCAGCAGCGCCGCCGGACGGGGGGAAAAACTGTTTTTT.

The J gene is TRBJ2-7, the V gene TRBV11-2; 8 bases fit TRBD2. V was pared by 2 bases and J by 3 bases, with 9 bases of the junction left unmatched. Germline V gene lookup returns CDR1 SGHAT and CDR2 FQNNGV. This CDR3 is 16 amino acids long. This chain's CDR3 is CASSLRLGGEGYEQYF. CDR3 nucleotides: TGTGCCAGCAGCTTAAGGCTCGGGGGGGAGGGCTACGAGCAGTACTTC.

The chain recombines TRBV5-1 with TRBJ1-1; the D gene is possibly TRBD1 (5 bases). The CDR3 is 12 amino acids. Germline V lookup: CDR1 SGHRS, CDR2 YFSETQ. The ends were cut back, 4 bases at V and 8 bases at J, with 12 bases in the middle. CDR3 DNA sequence: TGCGCCAGCAGCCTAAACGCAGGGGAAGCTTTCTTT. This codes for CASSLNAGEAFF.

The rearrangement links TRBV5-4 to TRBJ2-5; D perhaps matches TRBD2 (5 bases). Trimming cost V 2 bases and J 5 bases, with 13 bases left between them. There are 14 residues in the CDR3. Per the germline V gene, CDR1 is SGHNT and CDR2 is YYREEE (reference sequence). The chain's CDR3 is CASSFESSSETQYF. The DNA of the CDR3 is TGTGCCAGCAGCTTCGAGTCTAGCTCTGAGACCCAGTACTTC. Complete variable domain (other parts from reference TRBV5-4 and TRBJ2-5): ETGVTQSPTHLIKTRGQQVTLRCSSQSGHNTVSWYQQALGQGPQFIFQYYREEENGRGNFPPRFSGLQFPNYSSELNVNALELDDSALYLCASSFESSSETQYFGPGTRLLVL.

The chain is built from TRBV5-1 and TRBJ1-1; tentative D call: TRBD1 (6 bases). Looked up from germline, CDR1 is SGHRS and CDR2 is YFSETQ. The germline V and J ends were trimmed by 3 bases and 0 bases, with 12 bases remaining between them. This CDR3 has 15 residues. The CDR3 reads CASSSSGQLNTEAFF. The DNA for the CDR3 is TGCGCCAGCAGCTCGAGCGGACAGTTGAACACTGAAGCTTTCTTT.

J is TRBJ1-1 and V is TRBV12-3 or TRBV12-4; D gene unclear. There are 13 residues in the CDR3. V gave up 2 bases and J gave up 4 bases, with 8 bases separating them. CDR3 DNA sequence: TGTGCCAGCAGTTTACTTTGGGCCACTGAAGCTTTCTTT. Translating gives CASSLLWATEAFF.

The chain carries TRBV29-1 and TRBJ1-2; D may be TRBD1 (6 bases). CDR1 and CDR2 from the germline V gene are SQVTM and ANQGSEA. This CDR3 is built from 13 residues. V dropped 4 bases and J dropped 4 bases, with 13 bases sitting between them. The CDR3, as DNA: TGCAGCGTTGGTTCAGGGGTGGCCTATGGCTACACCTTC. Its protein is CSVGSGVAYGYTF. Full variable domain (remainder filled in from reference TRBV29-1 and TRBJ1-2): SAVISQKPSRDICQRGTSLTIQCQVDSQVTMMFWYRQQPGQSLTLIATANQGSEATYESGFVIDKFPISRPNLTFSTLTVSNMSPEDSSIYLCSVGSGVAYGYTFGSGTRLTVV.

The CDR3 sequence is CASSGRVIGEQYF. Written as DNA, the CDR3 is TGTGCCAGCAGCGGCAGGGTTATCGGCGAGCAGTACTTC. The gene calls are TRBV9 and TRBJ2-7, with D perhaps TRBD1 (5 bases). Germline V gene sequence: CDR1 SGDLS, CDR2 YYNGEE. The CDR3 totals 13 residues. Trimming stripped 3 bases from V and 6 bases from J, with 13 bases between.

The rearrangement joins TRBV28 to TRBJ2-7; D perhaps matches TRBD1 (6 bases). This CDR3 contains 14 residues. Trimming took off 3 bases at V and 2 bases at J, with 11 bases between the two ends. The germline gives CDR1 MDHEN, CDR2 SYDVKM. The CDR3: CASSFITGTYEQYF. DNA for the CDR3: TGTGCCAGCAGTTTTATCACAGGGACCTACGAGCAGTACTTC.

DNA for the CDR3: TGTGCCAGCTCACCACGTCAGGGGACCGCTGGGGGTCAGCCCCAGCATTTT. It specifies CASSPRQGTAGGQPQHF. The chain employs TRBV18 and TRBJ1-5, with D maybe TRBD1 (6 bases). The CDR3 runs to 17 residues. Deletions cut 1 base from V and 6 bases from J, with 19 bases between. Germline values: CDR1 KGHSH, CDR2 LQKENI.

This sequence joins TRBV5-1 and TRBJ1-3; 7 nucleotides match TRBD1. The CDR3 is 15 amino acids. Germline V lookup: CDR1 SGHRS, CDR2 YFSETQ. Trimming cost V 0 bases and J 7 bases; bases outside gene matches: 7. In DNA form, the CDR3 reads TGCGCCAGCAGCTTGGGTACAGGGGATGTCAACACCATATATTTT. This codes for CASSLGTGDVNTIYF.

With respect to this clone: The junction departs from the called germline gene at one end, perhaps through a read error. CDR3 sequence: CASSLYAGTPLNF. The DNA of the CDR3 is TGTGCCAGCAGTTTATATGCCGGGACACCTTTAAACTTC. The V call is TRBV28, the J call TRBJ2-7; D might be TRBD1 (6 bases). Germline lookup yields CDR1 MDHEN and CDR2 SYDVKM. This CDR3 region has 13 residues.

As concerns this clone: The same CDR3 is also encoded by other DNA sequences in this sample. This chain joins TRBV7-2 and TRBJ1-1, with D uncertain. This CDR3 is 13 amino acids long. Germline V gene data show CDR1 as SGHTA and CDR2 as FQGNSA. Trimming took off 5 bases at V and 4 bases at J, with 11 bases between the two ends. CDR3 amino acids: CASSLRRGTEAFF. CDR3 sequence (DNA): TGTGCCAGCAGCCTTCGGCGGGGCACTGAAGCTTTCTTT.

This clone was picked up a small number of times. The J gene is TRBJ1-4, the V gene TRBV6-5; no clear D. CDR1 and CDR2 from the germline V gene are MNHEY and SVGAGI. The V end was cut by 0 bases, the J end by 8 bases, with 10 bases between. This CDR3 has 14 residues. CDR3 bases: TGTGCCAGCAGTTACTCGAACGCGGGGGAAAAACTGTTTTTT. The encoded protein is CASSYSNAGEKLFF.

This clone was counted between two and nine times. The V and J genes are TRBV9 and TRBJ1-1; D is uncertain. Germline CDR1 SGDLS, CDR2 YYNGEE. The CDR3 has 13 amino acids. V lost 7 bases and J lost 6, with 16 bases in between. CDR3 residues: CASRTREQSEAFF. For the CDR3, the DNA is TGTGCCAGCCGCACGAGGGAACAATCTGAAGCTTTCTTT.

The V gene is TRBV7-6, the J gene TRBJ2-2; D perhaps matches TRBD2 (5 bases). The V gene lost 5 bases and the J gene lost 3 bases, with 19 bases spanning the gap. CDR1 and CDR2 (germline): SGHVS, FNYEAQ. The CDR3 has 17 amino acids. The CDR3 region is CASSLHDEYGDTGELFF. The CDR3 region has the DNA TGTGCCAGCAGCCTTCACGACGAGTACGGGGACACCGGGGAGCTGTTTTTT.

The chain uses TRBV29-1 and TRBJ2-5; a possible D gene is TRBD1 (6 bases). The CDR3 sequence is 12 residues long. The V gene's germline CDR1 is SQVTM and CDR2 ANQGSEA. V dropped 6 bases and J dropped 3 bases, with 11 bases sitting between them. This CDR3 reads CSVTTGEETQYF. DNA of the CDR3: TGCAGCGTAACGACAGGAGAAGAGACCCAGTACTTC.

This rearrangement joins TRBV7-3 to TRBJ2-2, with 14 bases aligning to TRBD2. CDR1 and CDR2 from the germline V gene are SGHTA and FQGTGA. The V gene end was trimmed by 0 bases and the J gene end by 7 bases; junction bases not matched to a gene: 4. The CDR3 has 17 residues. CDR3 DNA sequence: TGTGCCAGCAGCTTAACCGGGACTAGCGGGAGCGGCGGGGAGCTGTTTTTT. Its protein product is CASSLTGTSGSGGELFF.